This TCR beta chain was recovered during a study of response to subunit inactivated influenza vaccine. One entry per CDR3 protein results from TCRdb running MiXCR on the RT-PCR reads. This repertoire shows approximately 500,000 distinct CDR3 sequences, 12% to 15% found once; its top ten account for more than 9.5%. V was shortened by 1 base and J by 1 base, with 10 bases between the two germline ends. Germline V gives CDR1 SGHTA, CDR2 FQGNSA. The CDR3 has 15 residues. This clonotype was detected ten times or more. Its target is unknown. Overall study findings and caveats: There was a suggestion from the authors that each seasonal influenza vaccination recruits few new T cells.

This receptor was obtained from a man over 45 who received an inactivated influenza vaccine. Material: PBMCs from blood, obtained 12 days after vaccination. The chain joins TRBV7-2 to TRBJ1-1; no clear D. CDR3 sequence: CASSLVPRTNTEAFF. The DNA for the CDR3 is TGTGCCAGCAGCTTAGTTCCGAGAACGAACACTGAAGCTTTCTTT. Supplemented by reference TRBV7-2 and TRBJ1-1, the full variable domain reads GAGVSQSPSNKVTEKGKDVELRCDPISGHTALYWYRQSLGQGLEFLIYFQGNSAPDKSGLPSDRFSAERTGGSVSTLTIQRTQQEDSAVYLCASSLVPRTNTEAFFGQGTRLTVV.